What follows describes a single T cell receptor (beta chain). The antigen this receptor binds is unknown. No base quality information exists; no much larger clone differs at one position. TCR beta libraries were generated from genomic DNA with the immunoSEQ kit, following the manufacturer's recommendations. For library preparation, a first multiplex PCR was performed with proprietary primers, followed by a second PCR in which unique barcodes were added, and bead cleanups were performed after each round. Each sample batch included a kit-provided positive control reaction and a negative control reaction. The final libraries were assessed on an Agilent 4200 TapeStation D1000 ScreenTape, pooled by volume, and quantified by qPCR. Sequencing ran on an Illumina NextSeq500 with a MidOutput 150-cycle cartridge, using 156 Read1 and 15 Index1 cycles with kit custom primers. The pooled library was loaded at roughly 0.9 pM with about 20% PhiX control spiked in. The paper's data handling went like this. The vendor-processed data were analyzed in R, and a clonotype was defined as all T cells that share the same CDR3 nucleotide sequence. For clone abundance analyses, frequencies were normalized to the 10,000 most abundant clones in each sample. Public T cell clones, averaging fewer than five per sample, were removed before analysis. An abundance difference of at least 32-fold between compartments was the criterion for calling clonotypes tumor-enriched or baseline blood-enriched. Clonotypes expanded or contracted between blood time points were identified with a beta-binomial differential abundance model. Tumor-blood repertoire similarity was measured with the Baroni-Urbani and Buser coefficient, and group comparisons used two-tailed Wilcoxon tests in R. TCRdb took this table from immuneACCESS and kept in-frame rearrangements with V and J called. Such tables lack part of the clones; where checked against another copy, unresolved V genes explain under half of the gap, and the rest is unexplained. V and J calls and clone size are given by that table; D and trimming were obtained from the DNA. This sample comprises 150,000 to 190,000 clones, 87% of them detected only once. Clones ranked in the top ten supply roughly 13% of the sample.

This sample stems from a study of radiation and T cells in renal cell carcinoma (dated by TCRdb to 2018 to 2020). Regarding the study in general: The samples were obtained from a clinical trial, where primary renal cell carcinomas were treated with 15 Gy stereotactic body radiation therapy and then removed by nephrectomy 4 weeks afterward. In total, 50 to 55 samples underwent TCR beta sequencing: roughly 26 tumors plus 27 peripheral blood samples. In the approximately 57 samples combined, 4,016,671 unique CDR3 nucleotide sequences were found, encoding 3,000,000 or so unique CDR3 amino acid sequences. Study-wide conclusions, independent of this receptor: Effects of radiation dose or scheduling on the TCR repertoire could not be addressed with the single-armed trial design. In blood, the top tumor clonotypes increased from baseline to 2 weeks after radiation and then shrank by 4 weeks, which suggests a temporary expansion of tumor-resident clones. Because pretreatment tumor biopsies were not available, the study could not determine whether clonotypes were already present within the tumor at baseline. Blood repertoire dynamics were not followed beyond 4 weeks after treatment.

The intended sense of this specimen's time point label: blood 2 weeks post-SBRT. The treatment or condition label here, explained by the study, means: 15 Gy SBRT to primary tumor, nephrectomy 4 weeks later. To follow tumor-enriched clonotypes, serial peripheral blood was collected from radiation-treated patients at baseline and at 2 weeks and 4 weeks after SBRT. All patients had renal cell carcinoma with clear cell pathology. The QIAamp DNA Blood Mini Kit (Qiagen) was used to prepare genomic DNA for TCR sequencing. Only samples passing all quality control checks were included in the analyses. V loses 1 base of germline sequence and J loses 4 bases, and the interval between the two ends is 15 bases. The CDR3 numbers 16 residues from cysteine through phenylalanine. Just the 48-base CDR3 DNA is kept, in frame starting at base 1. As encoded in the germline V gene, CDR1 is SGHVS while CDR2 is FNYEAQ.

The sequence links TRBV7-6 to TRBJ2-3; the D region possibly corresponds to TRBD2 (7 bases align). Here the sequenced sample was blood, taken from a patient whose treatment included radiotherapy and nephrectomy. The sequence was obtained from a woman aged 45-60 years with renal cell carcinoma. The DNA reads TGTGCCAGCAGCTTAGGGGGGGGCCTCGGGGCAGATACGCAGTATTTT. Translated, it reads CASSLGGGLGADTQYF.